The 27 T cell receptor beta chains below come from one sample, sequenced in a study of a mutant IDH1 vaccine in newly diagnosed glioma (dated by TCRdb to the early 2020s). What these receptors recognize is not known. The sample's time point, from its label and the paper: week 11, during vaccination. A 20-mer mutant IDH1 peptide at 300 micrograms in Montanide made up each vaccine dose, which was injected subcutaneously together with topical imiquimod. Receptor libraries were prepared by the immunoSEQ multiplex PCR assay. TCRdb provides this immuneACCESS table in a form limited to in-frame rearrangements. Some clones are lacking; in checked studies, under half of them reflect an unresolved V gene, and why the rest are absent is not known. For this sample the table gives 45,000 to 65,000 clones, of which roughly 91% were detected only once. The ten biggest clones cover around 2.4% of the sample. This material consisted of PBMCs, taken from a glioma patient whose treatment included an IDH1 peptide vaccine. The origin of the receptors is a man aged 45-65 years with glioma.

The chain recombines TRBV11-3 with TRBJ2-1; D gene ambiguous. The V end was cut by 0 bases, the J end by 3 bases, with 9 bases between. Germline assignment: CDR1 SGHNT and CDR2 YENEEA. The CDR3 is 15 residues long. This chain's CDR3 is CASSLEGGGYNEQFF. For the CDR3, the DNA is TGTGCCAGCAGCTTAGAAGGCGGCGGCTACAATGAGCAGTTCTTC. Based on the CDR3 plus reference TRBV11-3 and TRBJ2-1, the full variable domain is EAGVVQSPRYKIIEKKQPVAFWCNPISGHNTLYWYLQNLGQGPELLIRYENEEAVDDSQLPKDRFSAERLKGVDSTLKIQPAELGDSAVYLCASSLEGGGYNEQFFGPGTRLTVL.

This clone is categorized as large. This rearrangement joins TRBV14 to TRBJ2-3; TRBD2 agrees at 11 bases. In germline, CDR1 is SGHDN, CDR2 FVKESK. The CDR3 covers 19 residues. Trimming at V came to 1 base and at J to 8 bases, leaving 17 bases not matched to a gene. For the CDR3, the DNA is TGTGCCAGCAGCCAAGGGTCCTGGCTAGCGGGAGGCCAAAAACCTACGCAGTATTTT. Translation: CASSQGSWLAGGQKPTQYF.

V is TRBV5-6 and J is TRBJ1-2; 8 bases agree with TRBD1. The CDR3 is made up of 15 amino acids. Germline assignment: CDR1 SGHDT and CDR2 YYEEEE. Trimming at V came to 4 bases and at J to 2 bases, leaving 7 bases not matched to a gene. The CDR3, as DNA: TGTGCCAGCAGCGTCAGCTACAGGGGGAACTATGGCTACACCTTC. It is translated as CASSVSYRGNYGYTF.

The J gene is TRBJ1-4, the V gene TRBV4-1; D unresolved. The CDR3 loop spans 15 amino acids. V was pared by 5 bases and J by 6 bases, with 16 bases between. The germline V gene encodes CDR1 MGHRA and CDR2 YSYEKL. CDR3 amino acids: CASSGSILGDEKLFF. The CDR3 nucleotides are TGCGCCAGCAGCGGAAGCATTCTCGGGGATGAAAAACTGTTTTTT.

The gene calls are TRBV7-9 and TRBJ2-2; tentatively, D is TRBD1 (6 bases). The CDR3 spans 15 residues. V was trimmed by 5 bases and J by 4 bases, leaving 14 bases between them. Germline V gene lookup returns CDR1 SEHNR and CDR2 FQNEAQ (reference sequence). As DNA, the CDR3 is TGTGCCAGCAGCCCGATGCAGGGGAGCACCGGGGAGCTGTTTTTT. Protein product: CASSPMQGSTGELFF.

V is TRBV29-1 and J is TRBJ2-1; D is uncertain. Germline V gene data show CDR1 as SQVTM and CDR2 as ANQGSEA. The length of the CDR3 is 14 residues. The V and J ends lost 5 bases and 3 bases respectively, with 14 bases between them. This CDR3 is CSVYRPRIYNEQFF. The CDR3 bases are TGCAGCGTTTATAGACCCCGGATCTACAATGAGCAGTTCTTC.

Comments on this clone: The sample holds other DNA sequences that translate to the same CDR3. The chain carries TRBV7-2 and TRBJ2-5; the match to TRBD2 covers 15 bases. The CDR3 has 16 amino acids. CDR1 SGHTA and CDR2 FQGNSA come from the germline V gene. Trimming took 5 bases from V and 4 from J; bases not matched to a gene: 5. The CDR3 DNA reads TGTGCCAGCAGCCGAGGACTAGCGGGAGGGAGAGAGACCCAGTACTTC. This sequence encodes CASSRGLAGGRETQYF.

The chain recombines TRBV19 with TRBJ1-5, with 9 bases that match TRBD1. The CDR3 runs to 16 residues. Germline assignment: CDR1 LNHDA and CDR2 SQIVND (reference sequence). The ends lost 6 bases at V and 7 bases at J; junction bases unmatched: 13. CDR3 amino acids: CASRIPGQGSAQPQHF. CDR3 DNA sequence: TGTGCCAGTAGGATACCGGGACAGGGTTCAGCGCAGCCCCAGCATTTT.

The chain recombines TRBV12-5 with TRBJ2-2, with D perhaps matching TRBD2 (6 bases). CDR1 is LGHNT and CDR2 is FRNRAP in the germline V gene. Trimming left V 0 bases short and J 6 bases short, with 26 bases between. This CDR3 is built from 20 residues. In DNA, the CDR3 is TGTGCTAGTGGTTTGGTATCTAGCGTACTGGGCCCCAGTACAGCCGGGGAGCTGTTTTTT. This sequence encodes CASGLVSSVLGPSTAGELFF.

The genes are TRBV15 and TRBJ1-4; unclear D gene. V lost 3 bases to trimming and J lost 0 bases, with 5 bases between them. The CDR3 length is 14 residues. The germline V gene encodes CDR1 LNHNV and CDR2 YYDKDF (reference sequence). The DNA of the CDR3 is TGTGCCACCAGCAGTTTAGCAACTAATGAAAAACTGTTTTTT. It yields the protein CATSSLATNEKLFF.

The chain combines TRBV2 with TRBJ1-1, with D possibly TRBD1 on 6 matching bases. The ends were cut back, 8 bases at V and 0 bases at J, with 13 bases in the middle. The germline CDR1 and CDR2 sequences are SNHLY and FYNNEI. This CDR3 has 14 residues. The CDR3 region has the DNA TGTGCCAGCCTACCGGACAGTTTGAACACTGAAGCTTTCTTT. This sequence encodes CASLPDSLNTEAFF.

The chain carries TRBV7-8 and TRBJ2-2; no firm D call. CDR1 is SGHVS, CDR2 FQNEAQ, per germline. This CDR3 spans 16 amino acids. Trimming left V 5 bases short and J 6 bases short, with 19 bases between. The CDR3 nucleotides are TGTGCCAGCAGCCTGGGTTTCGTTGGGGTGTCCGGGGAGCTGTTTTTT. Translating gives CASSLGFVGVSGELFF. Full variable domain (outside the CDR3, taken from reference TRBV7-8 and TRBJ2-2): GAGVSQSPRYKVAKRGQDVALRCDPISGHVSLFWYQQALGQGPEFLTYFQNEAQLDKSGLPSDRFFAERPEGSVSTLKIQRTQQEDSAVYLCASSLGFVGVSGELFFGEGSRLTVL.

The V call is TRBV28, the J call TRBJ1-4, with unresolved D. Germline CDR1 is MDHEN and CDR2 is SYDVKM. This CDR3 has 14 amino acids. With 5 bases removed from V and 3 bases from J, the gap between germline ends came to 10 bases. The CDR3 region is CASSVSGPNEKLFF. The CDR3, as DNA: TGTGCCAGCAGTGTCTCTGGGCCTAATGAAAAACTGTTTTTT.

The chain is built from TRBV11-3 and TRBJ2-5; D ambiguous. Trimming shortened V by 2 bases and J by 2 bases, and 3 bases separated the two germline ends. The V gene's germline CDR1 is SGHNT and CDR2 YENEEA. The CDR3 sequence is 12 residues long. CDR3 in DNA: TGTGCCAGCAGCTTACAGCAAGAGACCCAGTACTTC. Translation: CASSLQQETQYF.

The gene calls are TRBV6-5 and TRBJ2-1; TRBD1 matches at 9 bases. The CDR3 contains 14 residues. Germline V gene sequence: CDR1 MNHEY, CDR2 SVGAGI. V lost 6 bases to trimming and J lost 10 bases; unmatched junction nucleotides: 10. CDR3 protein: CASSPGQGTWEQFF. The DNA of the CDR3 is TGTGCCAGCAGCCCAGGACAGGGGACTTGGGAGCAGTTCTTC.

The chain carries TRBV6-1 and TRBJ1-5, with D unclear. Per germline, CDR1 MNHNS and CDR2 SASEGT. Deletions cut 6 bases from V and 3 bases from J, with 9 bases between. CDR3 length: 13 amino acids. Here the CDR3 reads CASRSGNNQPQHF. CDR3 bases: TGTGCCAGCAGATCGGGCAACAATCAGCCCCAGCATTTT.

The J gene is TRBJ1-1, the V gene TRBV5-6, with 7 positions matching TRBD1. Unmatched junction bases numbered 5, after V lost 5 bases and J lost 4 bases. CDR1 is SGHDT and CDR2 is YYEEEE in the germline V gene. CDR3 length: 13 residues. The CDR3 loop is CASRKTGVTEAFF. Here the CDR3 DNA reads TGTGCCAGCAGGAAAACAGGGGTCACTGAAGCTTTCTTT.

This sequence joins TRBV18 and TRBJ1-2, with D unresolved. Germline assignment: CDR1 KGHSH and CDR2 LQKENI. The length of the CDR3 is 16 residues. The V gene lost 3 bases and the J gene lost 4 bases, with 18 bases spanning the gap. The DNA of the CDR3 is TGTGCCAGCTCACCCGCGTCGCAGGTCCAGGTCTATGGCTACACCTTC. Its translation is CASSPASQVQVYGYTF.

CDR3 sequence: CASGPPQHF. CDR3 DNA: TGTGCCAGTGGTCCCCCCCAGCATTTT. The chain employs TRBV19 and TRBJ1-5; D remains unclear. CDR1 is LNHDA, CDR2 SQIVND, per germline (reference sequence). This CDR3 is 9 amino acids long. V was trimmed by 8 bases and J by 10 bases, leaving 6 bases between them.

The rearrangement links TRBV10-2 to TRBJ2-7; the D gene is possibly TRBD1 (6 bases). The CDR3 runs 14 residues. The germline CDR1 and CDR2 sequences are WSHSY and SAAADI. The V end was cut by 6 bases, the J end by 7 bases, with 19 bases between. CDR3: CASSDRRWTEEQYF. The CDR3 DNA reads TGCGCCAGCAGCGACCGTAGGTGGACAGAAGAGCAGTACTTC.

The genes are TRBV5-6 and TRBJ2-7; D perhaps matches TRBD2 (6 bases). The V end was cut by 1 base, the J end by 0 bases, with 11 bases between. This CDR3 has 15 amino acids. The germline V gene has CDR1 SGHDT and CDR2 YYEEEE. This CDR3 is CASSLNGGSSYEQYF. The CDR3 DNA reads TGTGCCAGCAGCTTGAACGGGGGTTCCTCCTACGAGCAGTACTTC.

This CDR3 reads CASSYSPGQGYNEQFF. The CDR3 DNA follows: TGTGCCAGCAGTTACTCGCCGGGACAGGGCTACAATGAGCAGTTCTTC. The chain uses TRBV6-5 and TRBJ2-1; 9 bases map to TRBD1. Germline CDR1 is MNHEY and CDR2 is SVGAGI. The CDR3 covers 16 residues. Trimming cost V 0 bases and J 3 bases; bases outside gene matches: 3.

The gene calls are TRBV7-8 and TRBJ1-6; D uncertain. CDR3 length: 19 residues. The ends were cut back, 5 bases at V and 6 bases at J, with 26 bases in the middle. Germline CDR1 reads SGHVS; CDR2 reads FQNEAQ. The CDR3 DNA sequence: TGTGCCAGCAGCCGATACCCCGGGTCGTCGGCCGACGGTAATTCACCCCTCCACTTT. It is translated as CASSRYPGSSADGNSPLHF.

V usage is TRBV6-4 and J usage is TRBJ2-2; no clear D. V was pared by 4 bases and J by 2 bases, with 8 bases between. Germline V lookup: CDR1 MRHNA, CDR2 SNTAGT. The CDR3 is 14 residues long. The CDR3 nucleotides read TGTGCCAGCAGTGTAGGCGCAAACACCGGGGAGCTGTTTTTT. Translation gives CASSVGANTGELFF.

The rearrangement uses TRBV7-9 and TRBJ2-7, with 9 bases aligning to TRBD1. The J segment lost 6 bases and the V segment lost 2 bases, leaving 8 bases of the junction unmatched. The CDR3 covers 15 residues. Germline-derived CDR1 and CDR2 are SEHNR and FQNEAQ (reference sequence). The CDR3 loop is CASSLRRDRDAEQYF. The CDR3 DNA reads TGTGCCAGCAGCTTAAGACGGGACAGGGATGCCGAGCAGTACTTC.

This clone was found once. The V gene is TRBV2, the J gene TRBJ1-6; D ambiguous. Between the trimmed V and J ends, which lost 6 bases and 9 bases, there was a span of 15 bases. The CDR3 extends over 14 amino acids. Per germline, CDR1 SNHLY and CDR2 FYNNEI. CDR3 DNA: TGTGCCAGCAGGCAGCGAGCTCAAAGTTCACCCCTCCACTTT. This gives the protein CASRQRAQSSPLHF.

The CDR3 bases are TGTGCCAGCAGTCCCCGACTTGGCTCCTACGAGCAGTACTTC. It codes for CASSPRLGSYEQYF. The J gene is TRBJ2-7, the V gene TRBV27, with D uncertain. The CDR3 is 14 residues long. The V and J ends lost 5 bases and 0 bases respectively, with 11 bases between them. Germline V gene lookup returns CDR1 MNHEY and CDR2 SMNVEV (reference sequence).